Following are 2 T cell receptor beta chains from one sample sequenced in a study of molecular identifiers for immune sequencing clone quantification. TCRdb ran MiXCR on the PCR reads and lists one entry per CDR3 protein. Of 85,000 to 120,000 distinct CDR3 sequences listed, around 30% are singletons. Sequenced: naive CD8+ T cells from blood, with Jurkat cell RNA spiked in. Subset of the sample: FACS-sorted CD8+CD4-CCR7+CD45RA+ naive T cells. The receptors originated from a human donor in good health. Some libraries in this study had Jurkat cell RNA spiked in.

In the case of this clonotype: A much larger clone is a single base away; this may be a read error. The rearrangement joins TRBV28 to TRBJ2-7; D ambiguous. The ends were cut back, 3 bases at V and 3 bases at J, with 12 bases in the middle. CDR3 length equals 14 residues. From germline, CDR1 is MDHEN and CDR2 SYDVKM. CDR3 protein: CASSFGALGYEQYF. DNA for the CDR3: TGTGCCAGCAGTTTCGGAGCCCTGGGCTACGAGCAGTACTTC.

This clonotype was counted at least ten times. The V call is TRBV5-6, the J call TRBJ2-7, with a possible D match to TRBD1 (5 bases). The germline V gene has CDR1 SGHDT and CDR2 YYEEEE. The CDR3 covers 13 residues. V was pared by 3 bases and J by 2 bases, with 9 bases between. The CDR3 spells CASSWGTTYEQYF. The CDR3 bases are TGTGCCAGCAGCTGGGGCACTACCTACGAGCAGTACTTC.